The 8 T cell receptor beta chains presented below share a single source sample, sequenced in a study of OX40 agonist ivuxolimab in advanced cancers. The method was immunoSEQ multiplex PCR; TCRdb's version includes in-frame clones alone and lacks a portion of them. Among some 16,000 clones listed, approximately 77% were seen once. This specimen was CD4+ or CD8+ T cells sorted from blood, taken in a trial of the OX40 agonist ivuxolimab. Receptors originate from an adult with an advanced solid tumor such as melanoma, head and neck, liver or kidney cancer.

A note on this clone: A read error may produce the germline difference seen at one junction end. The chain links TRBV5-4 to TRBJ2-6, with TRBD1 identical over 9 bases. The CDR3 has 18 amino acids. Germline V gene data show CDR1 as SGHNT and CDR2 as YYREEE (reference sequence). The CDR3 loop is CASSQDWTGAHGANVLTF. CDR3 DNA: TGCGCCAGCAGCCAAGATTGGACAGGGGCGCATGGGGCCAACGTCCTGACTTTC.

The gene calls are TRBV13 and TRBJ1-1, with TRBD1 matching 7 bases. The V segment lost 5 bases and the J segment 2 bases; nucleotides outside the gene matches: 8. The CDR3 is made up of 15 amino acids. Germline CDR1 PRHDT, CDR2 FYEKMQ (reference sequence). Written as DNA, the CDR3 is TGTGCCAGCAGCCTACAGGGGTTCGGAAACACTGAAGCTTTCTTT. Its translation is CASSLQGFGNTEAFF.

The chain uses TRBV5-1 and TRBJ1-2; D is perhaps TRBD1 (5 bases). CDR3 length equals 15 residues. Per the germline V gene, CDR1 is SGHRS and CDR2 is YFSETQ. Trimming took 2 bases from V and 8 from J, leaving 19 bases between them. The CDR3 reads CASSFGTGLPIGYTF. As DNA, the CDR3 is TGCGCCAGCAGCTTTGGTACAGGCCTTCCTATCGGCTACACCTTC.

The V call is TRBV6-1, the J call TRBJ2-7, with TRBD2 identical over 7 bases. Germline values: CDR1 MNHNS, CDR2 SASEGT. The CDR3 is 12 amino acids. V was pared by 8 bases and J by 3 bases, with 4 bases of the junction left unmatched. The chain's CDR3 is CASATSDYEQYF. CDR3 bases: TGTGCCAGCGCTACTAGCGACTACGAGCAGTACTTC.

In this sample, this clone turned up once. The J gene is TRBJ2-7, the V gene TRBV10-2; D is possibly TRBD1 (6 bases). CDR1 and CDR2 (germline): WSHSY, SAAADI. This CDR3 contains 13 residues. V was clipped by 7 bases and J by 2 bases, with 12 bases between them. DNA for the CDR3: TGCGCCAGCACCCAGGGGTACACCTACGAGCAGTACTTC. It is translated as CASTQGYTYEQYF.

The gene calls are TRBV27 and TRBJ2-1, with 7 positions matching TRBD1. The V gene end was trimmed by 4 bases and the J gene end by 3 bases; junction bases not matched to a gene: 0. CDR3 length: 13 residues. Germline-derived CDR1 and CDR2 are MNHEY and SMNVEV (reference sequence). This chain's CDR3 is CASSWDSYNEQFF. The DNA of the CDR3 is TGTGCCAGCAGTTGGGACAGCTACAATGAGCAGTTCTTC.

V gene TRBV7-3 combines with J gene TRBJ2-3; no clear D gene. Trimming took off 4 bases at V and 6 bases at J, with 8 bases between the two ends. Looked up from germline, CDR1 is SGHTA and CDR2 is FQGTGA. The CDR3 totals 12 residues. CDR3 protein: CASSSPTDTQYF. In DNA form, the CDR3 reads TGTGCCAGCAGCTCGCCCACGGATACGCAGTATTTT.

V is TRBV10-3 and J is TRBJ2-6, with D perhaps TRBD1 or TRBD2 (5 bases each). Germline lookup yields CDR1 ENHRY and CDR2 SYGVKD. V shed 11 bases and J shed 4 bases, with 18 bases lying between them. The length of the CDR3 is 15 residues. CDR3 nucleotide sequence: TGTGCCGCCGGGGACGGGGCGGGCGGGGCCAACGTCCTGACTTTC. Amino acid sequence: CAAGDGAGGANVLTF.